Listed here are 20 T cell receptor beta chains from one sample, sequenced in a study of a mutant IDH1 vaccine in newly diagnosed glioma. Which antigens these TCRs recognize remains unknown. The data were produced by immunoSEQ multiplex PCR, yet TCRdb's version contains in-frame clones alone and is incomplete. This sample yields approximately 50,000 clones, of which 86% are seen a single time; 1.5% to 2% belongs to the top ten. Time point noted: week 35, safety follow-up. In the vaccine, a single dose held 300 ug of the mutant IDH1 20-mer peptide, along with topical imiquimod. Sequences were derived from PBMCs, sampled from a glioma patient whose treatment included an IDH1 peptide vaccine. These receptors all come from a man in his forties or fifties with glioma.

The rearrangement joins TRBV7-9 to TRBJ2-1; 7 bases are shared with TRBD2. V dropped 1 base and J dropped 6; count of bases not matched to a gene: 9. The germline V gene encodes CDR1 SEHNR and CDR2 FQNEAQ (reference sequence). This CDR3 has 16 residues. The CDR3 DNA reads as TGTGCCAGCAGCTTAGGTTGGCGGGAGAGCGGCAATGAGCAGTTCTTC. This translates into CASSLGWRESGNEQFF.

This rearrangement joins TRBV13 to TRBJ1-1; maybe TRBD1 (6 bases). V lost 5 bases, J lost 5 bases, and 21 bases lay in between. Germline V gene data show CDR1 as PRHDT and CDR2 as FYEKMQ (reference sequence). The CDR3 extends over 16 amino acids. As DNA, the CDR3 is TGTGCCAGCAGCCAATCCCCCGGGACACTAAAGACTGAAGCTTTCTTT. This codes for CASSQSPGTLKTEAFF.

The chain employs TRBV5-1 and TRBJ2-1; D is uncertain. The V gene lost 5 bases and the J gene lost 10 bases, with 25 bases spanning the gap. CDR3 size: 16 residues. The V gene's germline CDR1 is SGHRS and CDR2 YFSETQ. CDR3 nucleotide sequence: TGCGCCAGCAGGCAGCAGGTCGTAGTAGGAGAAGGAGAGCAGTTCTTC. It codes for CASRQQVVVGEGEQFF.

The rearrangement links TRBV6-5 to TRBJ2-7, with 9 nucleotides matching TRBD1. V gave up 2 bases and J gave up 6 bases; unmatched junction bases: 8. The CDR3 is made up of 15 amino acids. CDR1 MNHEY and CDR2 SVGAGI come from the germline V gene. The CDR3 reads CASSYVTGGQTEQYF. The CDR3 bases are TGTGCCAGCAGTTACGTAACAGGGGGCCAGACCGAGCAGTACTTC.

The V call is TRBV7-2, the J call TRBJ1-1; 9 positions match TRBD1. Germline CDR1 is SGHTA and CDR2 is FQGNSA. V shed 6 bases and J 4 bases; nucleotides not matched to a gene: 9. This CDR3 is built from 15 residues. CDR3 sequence reads: CASRPIPGQGTEAFF. CDR3 coding DNA: TGTGCCAGCAGGCCGATCCCGGGACAGGGCACTGAAGCTTTCTTT. Supplemented by reference TRBV7-2 and TRBJ1-1, the full variable domain reads GAGVSQSPSNKVTEKGKDVELRCDPISGHTALYWYRQSLGQGLEFLIYFQGNSAPDKSGLPSDRFSAERTGGSVSTLTIQRTQQEDSAVYLCASRPIPGQGTEAFFGQGTRLTVV.

In this sample, this clone turned up once. The rearrangement joins TRBV2 to TRBJ2-1; 9 nucleotides agree with TRBD2. Germline V lookup: CDR1 SNHLY, CDR2 FYNNEI. The CDR3 has 18 amino acids. J lost 4 bases, V lost 4 bases, and 14 bases had no gene match. This chain's CDR3 is CASSGRLAARRSYNEQFF. DNA for the CDR3: TGTGCCAGCAGTGGGAGACTAGCGGCCCGGAGGTCGTACAATGAGCAGTTCTTC.

This chain connects TRBV5-6 to TRBJ2-4, with a possible D match to TRBD1 (6 bases). The CDR3 covers 12 residues. Germline values: CDR1 SGHDT, CDR2 YYEEEE. V gave up 3 bases and J gave up 8 bases, with 9 bases separating them. CDR3 in amino acids: CASSSDRHIQYF. The DNA of the CDR3 is TGTGCCAGCAGCTCCGACAGGCACATTCAGTACTTC.

This chain links TRBV18 with TRBJ2-2, with 7 bases that match TRBD2. The J segment lost 7 bases and the V segment lost 1 base, leaving 6 bases of the junction unmatched. CDR1 is KGHSH and CDR2 is LQKENI in the germline V gene. The CDR3 has 15 amino acids. CDR3 bases: TGTGCCAGCTCACCACGGGAGGGCCGCGACGGGGAGCTGTTTTTT. Its translation is CASSPREGRDGELFF.

V gene TRBV9 combines with J gene TRBJ2-7, with TRBD2 as a possible D gene (6 bases). Per germline, CDR1 SGDLS and CDR2 YYNGEE. V was clipped by 0 bases and J by 2 bases, with 15 bases between them. The CDR3 contains 16 residues. CDR3 nucleotide sequence: TGTGCCAGCAGCGTAGAGGCGGGGCTTTATGCCTACGAGCAGTACTTC. Encoded protein: CASSVEAGLYAYEQYF.

The J gene is TRBJ2-2, the V gene TRBV5-4, with TRBD2 matching over 9 bases. V dropped 0 bases and J dropped 15; count of bases not matched to a gene: 6. Germline V lookup: CDR1 SGHNT, CDR2 YYREEE (reference sequence). This CDR3 is built from 13 residues. The CDR3 DNA sequence: TGTGCCAGCAGCTTGGATCTAGCGGGGAGGGTGTTTTTT. Its protein product is CASSLDLAGRVFF.

By sample fraction, this clone is medium-sized. J is TRBJ2-7 and V is TRBV2; a possible D gene is TRBD2 (5 bases). The V and J ends lost 8 bases and 4 bases respectively, with 9 bases between them. The CDR3 spans 11 residues. Germline CDR1 is SNHLY and CDR2 is FYNNEI. The CDR3 nucleotides read TGTGCCAGCGGTAGGGAGTACGAGCAGTACTTC. This codes for CASGREYEQYF.

CDR3 sequence: CASSLEDVSEQYF. CDR3 nucleotide sequence: TGTGCCAGCAGCTTAGAGGACGTCTCCGAGCAGTACTTC. The chain combines TRBV13 with TRBJ2-7, with unresolved D. Trimming took 1 base from V and 6 from J, leaving 10 bases between them. The germline V gene has CDR1 PRHDT and CDR2 FYEKMQ (reference sequence). The CDR3 has 13 amino acids. The whole variable domain, filled in from reference TRBV13 and TRBJ2-7, reads AAGVIQSPRHLIKEKRETATLKCYPIPRHDTVYWYQQGPGQDPQFLISFYEKMQSDKGSIPDRFSAQQFSDYHSELNMSSLELGDSALYFCASSLEDVSEQYFGPGTRLTVT.

The V and J genes are TRBV27 and TRBJ2-1; TRBD1 aligns across 12 bases. Germline assignment: CDR1 MNHEY and CDR2 SMNVEV (reference sequence). The CDR3 length is 14 residues. J gave up 9 bases and V 6 bases, and 6 bases lay outside the gene matches. CDR3 in DNA: TGTGCCAGCAGCACCGGGACAGGGGGCATTGAGCAGTTCTTC. Its protein is CASSTGTGGIEQFF.

This chain uses TRBV7-9 with TRBJ2-7, with 8 bases matching TRBD1. J was trimmed by 7 bases and V by 5 bases; bases with no gene match: 7. CDR1 SEHNR and CDR2 FQNEAQ come from the germline V gene (reference sequence). CDR3 length: 13 amino acids. DNA of the CDR3: TGTGCCAGCAGCGCTATCGGACAGGGTGAGCAGTACTTC. This encodes CASSAIGQGEQYF.

The CDR3 region is CASSLIGNLETQYF. CDR3 nucleotides: TGTGCCAGCAGCTTAATAGGGAATCTGGAGACCCAGTACTTC. The chain uses TRBV5-4 and TRBJ2-5, with D hard to call. The CDR3 totals 14 residues. Looked up from germline, CDR1 is SGHNT and CDR2 is YYREEE (reference sequence). V dropped 2 bases and J dropped 5 bases, with 13 bases sitting between them.

This chain connects TRBV9 to TRBJ1-4, with unresolved D. Trimming cost V 2 bases and J 7 bases, with 15 bases left between them. The CDR3 runs 15 residues. Germline V gene sequence: CDR1 SGDLS, CDR2 YYNGEE. The CDR3 region has the DNA TGTGCCAGCAGCGTTTTTTATAAACCGGGTGAAAAACTGTTTTTT. This codes for CASSVFYKPGEKLFF.

The V call is TRBV5-4, the J call TRBJ1-2, with 9 nucleotides matching TRBD1. The J segment lost 7 bases and the V segment lost 0 bases, leaving 10 bases of the junction unmatched. The CDR3 is 16 residues long. Germline assignment: CDR1 SGHNT and CDR2 YYREEE (reference sequence). The CDR3 DNA is TGTGCCAGCAGCTTGGGGGGGGTACAGGGGGCTGGTGGCTACACCTTC. Amino acids: CASSLGGVQGAGGYTF.

In this sample, this clone turned up once. The chain uses TRBV9 and TRBJ1-1; no firm D call. The CDR3 runs 23 residues. Germline V CDR1 and CDR2: SGDLS, YYNGEE. Trimming shortened V by 1 base and J by 1 base, and 35 bases separated the two germline ends. The DNA of the CDR3 is TGTGCCAGCAGCGTATCCGCACTGTCACCGGAGGCCCCCGACTGGTTATCGAACACTGAAGCTTTCTTT. It translates to CASSVSALSPEAPDWLSNTEAFF.

The rearrangement uses TRBV5-4 and TRBJ2-7; D unresolved. CDR3 size: 13 residues. The V gene's germline CDR1 is SGHNT and CDR2 YYREEE (reference sequence). The V gene lost 9 bases and the J gene lost 0 bases, with 13 bases spanning the gap. The CDR3 protein is CAMAGWDSYEQYF. CDR3 coding DNA: TGTGCCATGGCTGGGTGGGACTCCTACGAGCAGTACTTC. The whole variable domain, remainder taken from reference TRBV5-4 and TRBJ2-7, is ETGVTQSPTHLIKTRGQQVTLRCSSQSGHNTVSWYQQALGQGPQFIFQYYREEENGRGNFPPRFSGLQFPNYSSELNVNALELDDSALYLCAMAGWDSYEQYFGPGTRLTVT.

The V gene is TRBV6-9, the J gene TRBJ2-7; D gene uncertain. The CDR3 length is 13 residues. The germline gives CDR1 MNHGY, CDR2 SVAAGI. V dropped 0 bases and J dropped 11 bases, with 14 bases sitting between them. The CDR3 DNA reads as TGTGCCAGCAGTTATTCCGTCGGGCCGATCAAGTACTTC. It specifies CASSYSVGPIKYF.